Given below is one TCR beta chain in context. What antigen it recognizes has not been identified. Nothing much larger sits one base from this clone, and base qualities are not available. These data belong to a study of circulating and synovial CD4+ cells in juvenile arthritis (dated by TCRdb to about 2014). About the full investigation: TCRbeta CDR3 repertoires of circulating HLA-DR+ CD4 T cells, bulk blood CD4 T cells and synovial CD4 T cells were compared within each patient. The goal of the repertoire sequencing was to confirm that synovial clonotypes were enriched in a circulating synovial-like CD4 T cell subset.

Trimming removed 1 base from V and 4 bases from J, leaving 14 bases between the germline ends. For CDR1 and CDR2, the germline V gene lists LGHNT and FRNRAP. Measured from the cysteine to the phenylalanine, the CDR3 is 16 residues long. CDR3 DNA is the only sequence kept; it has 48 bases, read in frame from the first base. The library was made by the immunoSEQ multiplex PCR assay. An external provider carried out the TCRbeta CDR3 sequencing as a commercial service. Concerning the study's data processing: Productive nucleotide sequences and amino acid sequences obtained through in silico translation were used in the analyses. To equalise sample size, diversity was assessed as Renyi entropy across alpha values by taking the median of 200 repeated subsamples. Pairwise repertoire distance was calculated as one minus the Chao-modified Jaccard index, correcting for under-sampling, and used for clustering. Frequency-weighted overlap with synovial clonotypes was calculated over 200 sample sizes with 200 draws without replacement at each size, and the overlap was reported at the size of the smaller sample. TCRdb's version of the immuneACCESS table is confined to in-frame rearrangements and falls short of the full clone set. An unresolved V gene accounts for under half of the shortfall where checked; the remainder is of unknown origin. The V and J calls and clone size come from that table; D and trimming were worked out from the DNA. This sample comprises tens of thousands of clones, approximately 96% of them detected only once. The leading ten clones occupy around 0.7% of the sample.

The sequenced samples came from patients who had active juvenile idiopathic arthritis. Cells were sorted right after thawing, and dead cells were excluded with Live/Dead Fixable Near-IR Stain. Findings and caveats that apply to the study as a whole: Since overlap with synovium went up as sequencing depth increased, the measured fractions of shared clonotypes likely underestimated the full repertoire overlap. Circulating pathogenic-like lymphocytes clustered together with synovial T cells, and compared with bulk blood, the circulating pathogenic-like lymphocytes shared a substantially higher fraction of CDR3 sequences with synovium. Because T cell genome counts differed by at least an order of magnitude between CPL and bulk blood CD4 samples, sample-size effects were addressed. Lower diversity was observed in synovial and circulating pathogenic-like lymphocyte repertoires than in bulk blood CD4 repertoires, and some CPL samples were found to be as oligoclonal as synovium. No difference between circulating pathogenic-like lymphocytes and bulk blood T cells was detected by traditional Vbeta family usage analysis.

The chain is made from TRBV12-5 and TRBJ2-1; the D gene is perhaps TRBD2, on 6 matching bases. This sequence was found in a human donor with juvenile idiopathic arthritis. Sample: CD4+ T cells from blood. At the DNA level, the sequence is TGTGCTAGTGGTTTGGGCCGGGACTTGGTGTACAATGAGCAGTTCTTC. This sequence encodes CASGLGRDLVYNEQFF.